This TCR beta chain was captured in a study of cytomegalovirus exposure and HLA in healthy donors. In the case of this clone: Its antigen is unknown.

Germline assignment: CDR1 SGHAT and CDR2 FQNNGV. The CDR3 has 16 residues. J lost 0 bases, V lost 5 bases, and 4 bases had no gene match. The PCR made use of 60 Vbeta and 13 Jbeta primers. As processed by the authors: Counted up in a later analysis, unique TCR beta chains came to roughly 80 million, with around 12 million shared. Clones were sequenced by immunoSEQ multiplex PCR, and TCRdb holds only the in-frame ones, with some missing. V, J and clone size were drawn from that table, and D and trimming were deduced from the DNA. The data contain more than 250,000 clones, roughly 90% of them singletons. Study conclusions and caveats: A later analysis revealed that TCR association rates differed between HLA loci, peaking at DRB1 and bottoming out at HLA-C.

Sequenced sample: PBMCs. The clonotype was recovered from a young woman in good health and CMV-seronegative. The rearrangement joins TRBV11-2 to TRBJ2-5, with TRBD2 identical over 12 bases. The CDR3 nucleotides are TGTGCCAGCAGCCACCGACTAGCGGGGGACCAAGAGACCCAGTACTTC. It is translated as CASSHRLAGDQETQYF.